What follows are 26 T cell receptor beta chains derived from one specimen sequenced in a study of shared clonotypes between healthy human individuals (dated by TCRdb to the early 2020s). Library construction relied on the immunoSEQ multiplex PCR assay. TCRdb took over this immuneACCESS table, retaining in-frame rearrangements with V and J assigned. Such tables are incomplete; in checked studies, under half of the missing clones stem from an unresolved V gene, and the remainder is unexplained. The sample table holds roughly 2.1 million clones, of which approximately 94% were seen once. The ten biggest clones cover around 1.7% of the sample. For the CD8 naive samples, CD45RO-negative cells were positively selected for CCR7, yielding a CD45RA+CCR7+ population from which TemRA cells were excluded. Material: naive CD8+ T cells from PBMCs. What the cell subset or site label conveys for this sample: CD45RA+CCR7+. The receptors shown here come from a man aged 18 to 30 in good health. Some clones in this sample may be carry-over from other donors' samples.

CDR3 DNA sequence: TGTGCCAGCAGTCCCGGGACAGGGGTTTACGAGCAGTACTTC. Its translation: CASSPGTGVYEQYF. The rearrangement uses TRBV25-1 and TRBJ2-7; 10 positions agree with TRBD1. Germline-derived CDR1 and CDR2 are MGHDK and SYGVNS. J gave up 4 bases and V 5 bases, and 5 bases lay outside the gene matches. The CDR3 length is 14 residues.

The rearrangement joins TRBV10-1 to TRBJ2-3; TRBD2 matches 7 bases. CDR3 length: 15 residues. Germline lookup yields CDR1 WNHNN and CDR2 SYGVQD (reference sequence). V was clipped by 2 bases and J by 4 bases; unmatched bases: 6. CDR3 loop: CASSEIGGSADTQYF. CDR3 coding DNA: TGCGCCAGCAGTGAGATTGGCGGGAGCGCAGATACGCAGTATTTT.

The V gene is TRBV4-1, the J gene TRBJ2-3, with 7 bases that match TRBD1. Germline V gene sequence: CDR1 MGHRA, CDR2 YSYEKL. This CDR3 spans 16 amino acids. The V segment lost 3 bases and the J segment 5 bases; nucleotides outside the gene matches: 11. The CDR3 reads CASSHQDRVGEDTQYF. Here the CDR3 DNA reads TGCGCCAGCAGCCACCAAGACAGGGTTGGAGAAGATACGCAGTATTTT.

V is TRBV27 and J is TRBJ2-7; D is undetermined. Trimming stripped 2 bases from V and 3 bases from J, with 8 bases between. The CDR3 consists of 13 residues. CDR1 and CDR2 from the germline V gene are MNHEY and SMNVEV (reference sequence). Here the CDR3 reads CASSLRVYYEQYF. The CDR3, as DNA: TGTGCCAGCAGTTTAAGAGTGTACTACGAGCAGTACTTC.

V gene TRBV28 combines with J gene TRBJ2-1; D is undetermined. V was trimmed by 5 bases and J by 15 bases, leaving 17 bases between them. The CDR3 has 12 amino acids. Per the germline V gene, CDR1 is MDHEN and CDR2 is SYDVKM. In DNA, the CDR3 is TGTGCCAGCAGTCTTGGAGCAGGCATGCCGTTCTTC. It encodes CASSLGAGMPFF.

This chain joins TRBV27 and TRBJ1-1; maybe TRBD1 (5 bases). Germline CDR1 reads MNHEY; CDR2 reads SMNVEV (reference sequence). This CDR3 is 16 amino acids long. The germline V and J ends were trimmed by 5 bases and 0 bases, with 16 bases remaining between them. The CDR3, as DNA: TGTGCCAGCAGTATCCTCGGACGGGGCATGAACACTGAAGCTTTCTTT. The encoded protein is CASSILGRGMNTEAFF.

The chain combines TRBV30 with TRBJ2-5; 9 nucleotides agree with TRBD2. The CDR3 sequence is 16 residues long. Trimming took 0 bases from V and 2 from J; bases not matched to a gene: 7. Germline CDR1 is GTSNPN and CDR2 is SVGIG (reference sequence). The CDR3 reads CAWSVLSSGAQETQYF. The CDR3 DNA sequence: TGTGCCTGGAGTGTCTTGTCTAGCGGGGCACAAGAGACCCAGTACTTC.

The CDR3, as DNA: TGTGCCACCAGCGAAGGGGGCGGGAACCTCTACGAGCAGTACTTC. Translating gives CATSEGGGNLYEQYF. The chain combines TRBV15 with TRBJ2-7; a weak D match, TRBD1 (7 bases). Between the trimmed V and J ends, which lost 5 bases and 3 bases, there was a span of 17 bases. The CDR3 totals 15 residues. The germline gives CDR1 LNHNV, CDR2 YYDKDF (reference sequence). Complete variable domain (other parts from reference TRBV15 and TRBJ2-7): DAMVIQNPRYQVTQFGKPVTLSCSQTLNHNVMYWYQQKSSQAPKLLFHYYDKDFNNEADTPDNFQSRRPNTSFCFLDIRSPGLGDTAMYLCATSEGGGNLYEQYFGPGTRLTVT.

The genes are TRBV11-2 and TRBJ2-7, with 7 bases lining up with TRBD1. The V gene's germline CDR1 is SGHAT and CDR2 FQNNGV. With V trimmed by 6 bases and J by 3 bases, 11 bases remained unmatched. The CDR3 consists of 15 residues. In DNA form, the CDR3 reads TGTGCCAGCAGGAGAAGAACCGGGACAGTCTACGAGCAGTACTTC. Protein product: CASRRRTGTVYEQYF.

Points on this clone: At the DNA level, this CDR3 is encoded by other sequences in the same sample as well. The CDR3 sequence is CASSVGADSTYEQYF. CDR3 in DNA: TGTGCCAGCAGCGTAGGGGCGGACTCGACCTACGAGCAGTACTTC. The chain recombines TRBV9 with TRBJ2-7; the D gene is possibly TRBD2 (5 bases). This CDR3 contains 15 residues. V dropped 0 bases and J dropped 2 bases, with 12 bases sitting between them. In germline, CDR1 is SGDLS, CDR2 YYNGEE.

The chain carries TRBV5-4 and TRBJ2-6; D call uncertain. V was trimmed by 1 base and J by 0 bases, leaving 5 bases between them. This CDR3 has 15 amino acids. Germline lookup yields CDR1 SGHNT and CDR2 YYREEE (reference sequence). The CDR3 region is CASSLSSSGANVLTF. CDR3 DNA: TGTGCCAGCAGCTTGAGTAGCTCTGGGGCCAACGTCCTGACTTTC.

The V and J genes are TRBV14 and TRBJ2-5, with TRBD1 matching 9 bases. The CDR3 covers 16 residues. Germline CDR1 is SGHDN and CDR2 is FVKESK. J lost 4 bases, V lost 4 bases, and 10 bases had no gene match. The CDR3 sequence: CASSRSGTGRRETQYF. The CDR3 bases are TGTGCCAGCAGCCGTTCCGGGACAGGGAGGAGAGAGACCCAGTACTTC. Full variable domain (rest looked up from reference TRBV14 and TRBJ2-5): EAGVTQFPSHSVIEKGQTVTLRCDPISGHDNLYWYRRVMGKEIKFLLHFVKESKQDESGMPNNRFLAERTGGTYSTLKVQPAELEDSGVYFCASSRSGTGRRETQYFGPGTRLLVL.

V usage is TRBV10-2 and J usage is TRBJ2-1; a possible D gene is TRBD2 (6 bases). CDR3 length: 15 residues. The germline V gene encodes CDR1 WSHSY and CDR2 SAAADI. The ends were cut back, 6 bases at V and 5 bases at J, with 17 bases in the middle. The DNA for the CDR3 is TGCGCCAGCAGCTCGGGAGCGACTTCCGACAATGAGCAGTTCTTC. Translating gives CASSSGATSDNEQFF.

This clone was seen a single time. The rearrangement links TRBV5-1 to TRBJ1-2, with a weak D call TRBD1 (5 bases). This CDR3 region has 16 residues. Deletions cut 4 bases from V and 8 bases from J, with 24 bases between. Germline lookup yields CDR1 SGHRS and CDR2 YFSETQ. Here the CDR3 reads CASSLDSGTGILGYTF. As DNA, the CDR3 is TGCGCCAGCAGCCTCGACAGTGGGACGGGCATTCTAGGCTACACCTTC.

A word on this clone: One end of the junction is discordant with germline, which a read error may explain. The CDR3: CASRLAAGGGYEQYF. The CDR3 nucleotides read TGCGCCAGCAGATTGGCGGCAGGGGGTGGGTACGAGCAGTACTTC. The gene calls are TRBV5-1 and TRBJ2-7; TRBD1 aligns across 7 bases. Germline loops: CDR1 SGHRS, CDR2 YFSETQ. The length of the CDR3 is 15 residues.

This sequence joins TRBV2 and TRBJ2-7; possible D gene TRBD1, 7 bases. V lost 7 bases to trimming and J lost 5 bases, with 12 bases between them. The CDR3 runs 12 residues. The germline gives CDR1 SNHLY, CDR2 FYNNEI. CDR3 amino acids: CASTARGDEQYF. In DNA form, the CDR3 reads TGTGCCAGCACTGCCAGGGGGGACGAGCAGTACTTC.

V is TRBV28 and J is TRBJ2-1; 7 positions agree with TRBD1. CDR1 and CDR2 from the germline V gene are MDHEN and SYDVKM. This CDR3 comprises 16 residues. Unmatched junction bases numbered 10, after V lost 4 bases and J lost 4 bases. CDR3 nucleotides: TGTGCCAGCAGTTATCCTGGGACAGAAAATTACAATGAGCAGTTCTTC. As protein: CASSYPGTENYNEQFF. Looking up the rest from reference TRBV28 and TRBJ2-1 gives the full variable domain: DVKVTQSSRYLVKRTGEKVFLECVQDMDHENMFWYRQDPGLGLRLIYFSYDVKMKEKGDIPEGYSVSREKKERFSLILESASTNQTSMYLCASSYPGTENYNEQFFGPGTRLTVL.

This chain joins TRBV2 and TRBJ2-3, with 8 bases lining up with TRBD1. Germline lookup yields CDR1 SNHLY and CDR2 FYNNEI. The CDR3 has 17 residues. The junction had 9 bases not matched to a gene; V was cut back by 4 bases and J by 0 bases. The DNA for the CDR3 is TGTGCCAGCAGTGTACACGCCGGGACAGGAAGCACAGATACGCAGTATTTT. Protein sequence: CASSVHAGTGSTDTQYF.

The V and J genes are TRBV9 and TRBJ2-1, with D perhaps given as TRBD1 or TRBD2 (5 bases each). The CDR3 covers 12 residues. The germline V gene encodes CDR1 SGDLS and CDR2 YYNGEE. Trimming shortened V by 4 bases and J by 5 bases, and 7 bases separated the two germline ends. This chain's CDR3 is CASSSGHNEQFF. For the CDR3, the DNA is TGTGCCAGCAGCTCGGGGCACAATGAGCAGTTCTTC. Variable domain in full (rest from reference TRBV9 and TRBJ2-1): DSGVTQTPKHLITATGQRVTLRCSPRSGDLSVYWYQQSLDQGLQFLIQYYNGEERAKGNILERFSAQQFPDLHSELNLSSLELGDSALYFCASSSGHNEQFFGPGTRLTVL.

For this clone: Likely a read error: the CDR3 ends without its conserved phenylalanine or tryptophan. The DNA is omitted, as the CDR3 cannot be located on it reliably, and the CDR3 follows TCRdb's listing. The chain joins TRBV5-4 to TRBJ1-2; no DNA check was done on the table's D call, TRBD1. Germline CDR1 reads SGHNT; CDR2 reads YYREEE (reference sequence). The CDR3 extends over 11 residues, inclusive of both ends. The CDR3 reads CASSFQGHEWY.

V gene TRBV7-3 combines with J gene TRBJ2-3; possibly TRBD2 for D (5 bases). CDR1 SGHTA and CDR2 FQGTGA come from the germline V gene. Trimming shortened V by 1 base and J by 4 bases, and 9 bases separated the two germline ends. The CDR3 sequence is 14 residues long. The CDR3 reads CASSLRELSDTQYF. CDR3 in DNA: TGTGCCAGCAGCTTAAGGGAGCTCTCAGATACGCAGTATTTT.

The chain couples TRBV5-5 to TRBJ2-7; D is possibly TRBD2 (6 bases). The CDR3 has 13 amino acids. Deletions cut 3 bases from V and 3 bases from J, with 10 bases between. Germline CDR1 reads SGHKS; CDR2 reads YYEKEE (reference sequence). CDR3 coding DNA: TGTGCCAGCAGCTGGCGGGACGTCTACGAGCAGTACTTC. This translates into CASSWRDVYEQYF.

V gene TRBV11-2 combines with J gene TRBJ2-3; 8 bases match TRBD2. The length of the CDR3 is 16 residues. V shed 2 bases, J shed 2 bases, and the junction held 6 bases outside the gene matches. CDR1 SGHAT and CDR2 FQNNGV come from the germline V gene. Here the CDR3 reads CASSLTSGGNTDTQYF. The CDR3 nucleotides are TGTGCCAGCAGCTTAACTAGCGGAGGAAACACAGATACGCAGTATTTT.

The chain recombines TRBV27 with TRBJ2-7; 13 bases map to TRBD2. CDR3 length: 16 residues. The V gene end was trimmed by 3 bases and the J gene end by 7 bases; junction bases not matched to a gene: 9. Germline values: CDR1 MNHEY, CDR2 SMNVEV (reference sequence). The CDR3 loop is CASSFLLAGGPKEQYF. DNA of the CDR3: TGTGCCAGCAGTTTCCTACTAGCGGGAGGGCCCAAAGAGCAGTACTTC.

The chain employs TRBV28 and TRBJ2-7; 9 bases agree with TRBD2. J lost 2 bases, V lost 4 bases, and 18 bases had no gene match. Germline V gene lookup returns CDR1 MDHEN and CDR2 SYDVKM. The CDR3 extends over 19 amino acids. CDR3 sequence: CASSSLAGVVLGSAYEQYF. CDR3 bases: TGTGCCAGCAGTTCGTTAGCGGGAGTAGTCTTAGGCTCCGCCTACGAGCAGTACTTC.

This rearrangement joins TRBV11-2 to TRBJ1-2; no clear D. CDR3 size: 11 residues. Per germline, CDR1 SGHAT and CDR2 FQNNGV. V was cut by 1 base and J by 8 bases, with 5 bases left in between. The CDR3 DNA follows: TGTGCCAGCAGCTTAGGTTGGGGCTACACCTTC. Its protein is CASSLGWGYTF.